Presented here are 2 T cell receptor beta chains from one specimen sequenced in a study of cytomegalovirus exposure and HLA in healthy donors. 60 Vbeta and 13 Jbeta primers were used in PCR. Generated by immunoSEQ multiplex PCR, the TCRdb table keeps only in-frame clones and is missing some. Here the sample spans about 200,000 clones, 75% to 85% being singletons. The sequencing sample was made of PBMCs. The receptors derive from a woman aged 45-65 years in good health and CMV-seronegative.

V is TRBV15 and J is TRBJ2-3; D unresolved. The CDR3 is 14 amino acids. Trimming removed 0 bases at V and 4 bases at J, with 8 bases between. Germline V lookup: CDR1 LNHNV, CDR2 YYDKDF (reference sequence). The CDR3 here is CATSRDLGADTQYF. CDR3 sequence (DNA): TGTGCCACCAGCAGAGATCTGGGCGCAGATACGCAGTATTTT.

The chain recombines TRBV7-9 with TRBJ1-1; no clear D gene. CDR3 length equals 13 residues. The germline V gene has CDR1 SEHNR and CDR2 FQNEAQ (reference sequence). V lost 3 bases and J lost 1, with 6 bases in between. The CDR3 reads CASSLATNTEAFF. CDR3 bases: TGTGCCAGCAGCTTGGCCACGAACACTGAAGCTTTCTTT.